This TCR beta chain was observed in a study of identifying expanded T cells in peripheral blood. Study-level findings and limits: Technical replicates showed about 1.2 changed clones; approximately 2 weeks approximately 15; four weeks 19.

V was trimmed by 6 bases and J by 6 bases, leaving 14 bases between them. Germline CDR1 MNHEY, CDR2 SMNVEV (reference sequence). CDR3 length equals 13 residues. During the collection period, no donor immune events like infections were recorded. This clone has just a few counts. Its cognate antigen is unknown. Data came from immunoSEQ multiplex PCR; TCRdb stores just in-frame clones and leaves some out. The top ten clones hold 4% to 5.5% of a sample with tens of thousands of clones, roughly 81% of them seen once. The TCR comes from a person aged 18 to 70 in good health. The rearrangement uses TRBV27 and TRBJ1-2; D gene ambiguous. Material for sequencing was blood. CDR3 amino acids: CASRGIQLDGYTF. Written as DNA, the CDR3 is TGTGCCAGCAGGGGAATCCAGCTAGATGGCTACACCTTC.